This paragraph reports one TCR beta chain. Its target is not known. Authors' processing steps: Quality scores were absent from the junction-only immunoSEQ sequences, so filtering differed. TCRdb's table, derived via immunoSEQ multiplex PCR, lists solely in-frame clones and lacks some. That table is the source of V, J and clone size, and D and trimming were worked out from the DNA. The table records a few million clones, 90% to 95% of them present only once. This sample was taken from a study of shared clonotypes between healthy human individuals. Notes on the study in general: Between several donors, naive CD4 clonotypes were shared at a level of about 5%.

Per germline, CDR1 MDHEN and CDR2 SYDVKM. The CDR3 is 13 residues long. J lost 4 bases, V lost 6 bases, and 3 bases had no gene match. V and J are TRBV28 and TRBJ1-2, with TRBD1 matching over 9 bases. This TCR derives from a man aged 18 to 35 in good health. Some clones in this sample may be carry-over from other donors' samples. The sample comprised naive CD4+ T cells from PBMCs. As to subset: CD45RA+ positively selected. As DNA, the CDR3 is TGTGCCAGCAGGGACAGGGGTGGCTATGGCTACACCTTC. This encodes CASRDRGGYGYTF.